The clone carrying this T cell receptor (beta chain) was seen just once. Its antigen is still unknown. Germline-derived CDR1 and CDR2 are MDHEN and SYDVKM. The CDR3 has 13 residues. Trimming left V 5 bases short and J 0 bases short, with 8 bases between. The sample is drawn from a study of radiotherapy plus CTLA-4 blockade in lung cancer. Study-wide context: Objective responses were observed in about a sixth of patients, and disease control was achieved by just over 30%. Study-wide results and caveats: How blood T cell clones changed early, along with interferon-beta, reportedly forecast response best. Blood-borne expansion of tumor-derived TCR clones followed radiotherapy plus ipilimumab.

Each patient with chemo-refractory metastatic non-small-cell lung cancer was treated with focal radiation plus CTLA-4 blockade using ipilimumab. The protocol was immunoSEQ multiplex PCR, while the TCRdb copy is restricted to in-frame clones and leaves out a portion. Of about 80,000 clones in the sample, approximately 80% were seen once. The sample consisted of peripheral blood, taken from a patient treated with radiotherapy plus ipilimumab. This TCR derives from a human donor with non-small cell lung cancer who had stable disease on radiotherapy plus ipilimumab. The chain employs TRBV28 and TRBJ2-7, with D perhaps TRBD1 (6 bases). The CDR3 loop reads CASSGQNSYEQYF. The CDR3 nucleotides read TGTGCCAGCAGTGGACAGAACTCCTACGAGCAGTACTTC.